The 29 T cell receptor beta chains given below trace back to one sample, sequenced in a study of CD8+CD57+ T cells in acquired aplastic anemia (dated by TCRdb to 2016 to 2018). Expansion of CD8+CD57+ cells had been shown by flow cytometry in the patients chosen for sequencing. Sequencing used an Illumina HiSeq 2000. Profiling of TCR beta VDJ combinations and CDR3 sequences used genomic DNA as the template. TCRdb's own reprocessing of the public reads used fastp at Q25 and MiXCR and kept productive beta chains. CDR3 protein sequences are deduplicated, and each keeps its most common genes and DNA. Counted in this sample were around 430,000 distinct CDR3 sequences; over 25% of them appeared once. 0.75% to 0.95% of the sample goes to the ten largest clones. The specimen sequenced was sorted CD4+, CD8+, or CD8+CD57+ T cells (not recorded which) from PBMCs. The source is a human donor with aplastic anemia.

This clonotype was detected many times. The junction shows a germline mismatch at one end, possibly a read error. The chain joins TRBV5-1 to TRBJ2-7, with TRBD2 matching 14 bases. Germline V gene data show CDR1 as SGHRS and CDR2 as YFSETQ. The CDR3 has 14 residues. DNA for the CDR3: TGTGCCAGCAGCCTGGGACTAGCGGGAGTCGAGCAGTACTTC. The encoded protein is CASSLGLAGVEQYF.

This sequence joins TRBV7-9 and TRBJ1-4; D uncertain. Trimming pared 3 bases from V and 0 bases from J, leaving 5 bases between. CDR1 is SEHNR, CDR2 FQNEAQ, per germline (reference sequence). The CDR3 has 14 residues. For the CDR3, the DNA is TGTGCCAGCAGCTTTCGGACAACTAATGAAAAACTGTTTTTT. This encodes CASSFRTTNEKLFF.

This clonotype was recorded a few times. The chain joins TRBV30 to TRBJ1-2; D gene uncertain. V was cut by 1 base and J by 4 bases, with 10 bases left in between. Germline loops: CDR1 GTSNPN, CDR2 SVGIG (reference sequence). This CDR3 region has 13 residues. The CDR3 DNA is TGTGCCTGGAGTGCCTCATCTAGCTATGGCTACACCTTC. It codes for CAWSASSSYGYTF. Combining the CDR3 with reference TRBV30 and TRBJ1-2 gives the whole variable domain SQTIHQWPATLVQPVGSPLSLECTVEGTSNPNLYWYRQAAGRGLQLLFYSVGIGQISSEVPQNLSASRPQDRQFILSSKKLLLSDSGFYLCAWSASSSYGYTFGSGTRLTVV.

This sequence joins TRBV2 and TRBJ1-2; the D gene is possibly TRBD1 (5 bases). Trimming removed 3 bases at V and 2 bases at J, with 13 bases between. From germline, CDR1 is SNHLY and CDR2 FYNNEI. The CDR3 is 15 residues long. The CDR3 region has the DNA TGTGCCAGCAGTGACCGGGGGATTACGAACTATGGCTACACCTTC. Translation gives CASSDRGITNYGYTF.

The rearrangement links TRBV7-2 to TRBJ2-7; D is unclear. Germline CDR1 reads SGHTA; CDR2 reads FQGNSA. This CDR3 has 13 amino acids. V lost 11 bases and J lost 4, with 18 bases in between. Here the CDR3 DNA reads TGTGCCTGGAGTGTACAGCAGATTTACGAGCAGTACTTC. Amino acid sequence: CAWSVQQIYEQYF.

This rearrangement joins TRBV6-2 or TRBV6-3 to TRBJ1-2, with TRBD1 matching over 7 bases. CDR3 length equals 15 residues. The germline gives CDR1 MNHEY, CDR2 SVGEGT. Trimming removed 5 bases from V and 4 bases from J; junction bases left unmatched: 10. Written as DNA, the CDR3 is TGTGCCAGCAGTCGAAGGACAGGTACATCCTATGGCTACACCTTC. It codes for CASSRRTGTSYGYTF.

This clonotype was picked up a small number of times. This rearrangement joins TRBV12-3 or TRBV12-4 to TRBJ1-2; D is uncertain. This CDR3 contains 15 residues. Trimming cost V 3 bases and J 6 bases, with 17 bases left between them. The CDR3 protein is CASSLNFFSGDGYTF. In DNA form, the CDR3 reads TGTGCCAGCAGTTTGAACTTCTTCAGCGGAGATGGCTACACCTTC.

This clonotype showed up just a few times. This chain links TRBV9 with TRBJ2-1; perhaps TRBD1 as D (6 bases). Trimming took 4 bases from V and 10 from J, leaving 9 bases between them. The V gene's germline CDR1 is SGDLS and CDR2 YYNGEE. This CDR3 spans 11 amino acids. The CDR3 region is CASSLGTEQFF. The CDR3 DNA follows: TGTGCCAGCAGCTTGGGGACAGAGCAGTTCTTC.

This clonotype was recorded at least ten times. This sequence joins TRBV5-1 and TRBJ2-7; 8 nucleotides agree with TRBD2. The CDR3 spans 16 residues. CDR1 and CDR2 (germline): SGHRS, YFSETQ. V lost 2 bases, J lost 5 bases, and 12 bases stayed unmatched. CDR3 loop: CASSLQAGVAFDEQYF. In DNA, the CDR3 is TGCGCCAGCAGCTTACAAGCGGGAGTTGCGTTCGACGAGCAGTACTTC.

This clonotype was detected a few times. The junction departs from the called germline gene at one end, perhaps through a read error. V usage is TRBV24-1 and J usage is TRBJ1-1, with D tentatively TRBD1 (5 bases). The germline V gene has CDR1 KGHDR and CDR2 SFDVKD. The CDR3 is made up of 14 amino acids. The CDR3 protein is CASSQGFRSPEAFF. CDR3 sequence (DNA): TGTGCCAGCAGTCAGGGTTTCCGGTCCCCTGAAGCTTTCTTT.

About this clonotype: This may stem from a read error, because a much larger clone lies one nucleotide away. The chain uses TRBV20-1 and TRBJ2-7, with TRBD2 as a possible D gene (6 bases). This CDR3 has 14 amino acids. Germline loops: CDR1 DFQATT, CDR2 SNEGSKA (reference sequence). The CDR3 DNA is TGCAGTGCTAGAGACGTCGGGAGTACCTACGAGCAGTGCTTC. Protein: CSARDVGSTYEQCF.

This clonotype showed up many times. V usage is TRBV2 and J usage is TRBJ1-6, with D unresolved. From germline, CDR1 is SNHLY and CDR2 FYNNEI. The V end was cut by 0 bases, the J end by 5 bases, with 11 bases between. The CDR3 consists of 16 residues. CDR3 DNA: TGTGCCAGCAGTGAAGCGCGTGGAGGGAATAATTCACCCCTCCACTTT. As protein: CASSEARGGNNSPLHF.

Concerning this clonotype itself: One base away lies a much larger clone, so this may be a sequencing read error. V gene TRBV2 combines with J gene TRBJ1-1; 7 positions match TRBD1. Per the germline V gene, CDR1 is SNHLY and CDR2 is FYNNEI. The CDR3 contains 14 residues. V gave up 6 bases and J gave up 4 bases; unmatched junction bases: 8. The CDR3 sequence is CASRAGQLSTEAFF. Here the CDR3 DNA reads TGTGCCAGCAGAGCGGGACAGTTGAGCACTGAAGCTTTCTTT.

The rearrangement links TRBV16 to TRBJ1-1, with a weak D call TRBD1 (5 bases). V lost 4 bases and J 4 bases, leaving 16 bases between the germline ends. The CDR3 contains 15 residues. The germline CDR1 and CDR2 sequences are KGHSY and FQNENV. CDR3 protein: CASSPGGGEGTEAFF. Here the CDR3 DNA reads TGTGCCAGCAGCCCGGGTGGAGGGGAAGGCACTGAAGCTTTCTTT.

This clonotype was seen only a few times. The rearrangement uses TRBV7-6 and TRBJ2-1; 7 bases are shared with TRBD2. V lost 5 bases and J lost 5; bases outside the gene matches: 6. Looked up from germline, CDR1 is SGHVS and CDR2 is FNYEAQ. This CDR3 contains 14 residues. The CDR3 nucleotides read TGTGCCAGCAGCCCTTCCAGCGGGGACAATGAGCAGTTCTTC. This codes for CASSPSSGDNEQFF.

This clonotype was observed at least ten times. The CDR3 coding sequence is TGTGCCAGCAGCTTGGGCCAGCAACGTTCCTACGAGCAGTACTTC. This gives the protein CASSLGQQRSYEQYF. The chain joins TRBV5-8 to TRBJ2-7; D not resolved. Per the germline V gene, CDR1 is SGHTS and CDR2 is YDEGEE. CDR3 length: 15 residues. Trimming shortened V by 0 bases and J by 1 base, and 11 bases separated the two germline ends.

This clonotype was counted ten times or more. CDR3 in amino acids: CASSDGPLKGEAFF. DNA of the CDR3: TGTGCCAGCAGCGACGGGCCTTTGAAGGGTGAAGCTTTCTTT. This chain connects TRBV9 to TRBJ1-1; no reliable D call. The CDR3 runs 14 residues. V gave up 3 bases and J gave up 7 bases, with 16 bases separating them. The germline gives CDR1 SGDLS, CDR2 YYNGEE.

CDR3: CATSRDRIASSYEQYF. The DNA for the CDR3 is TGTGCCACCAGCAGAGATCGGATAGCTAGCTCCTACGAGCAGTACTTC. The rearrangement joins TRBV15 to TRBJ2-7, with D unresolved. Germline lookup yields CDR1 LNHNV and CDR2 YYDKDF (reference sequence). The CDR3 is made up of 16 amino acids. The germline V and J ends were trimmed by 0 bases and 0 bases, with 12 bases remaining between them. Together with reference TRBV15 and TRBJ2-7, the CDR3 gives the full variable domain: DAMVIQNPRYQVTQFGKPVTLSCSQTLNHNVMYWYQQKSSQAPKLLFHYYDKDFNNEADTPDNFQSRRPNTSFCFLDIRSPGLGDTAMYLCATSRDRIASSYEQYFGPGTRLTVT.

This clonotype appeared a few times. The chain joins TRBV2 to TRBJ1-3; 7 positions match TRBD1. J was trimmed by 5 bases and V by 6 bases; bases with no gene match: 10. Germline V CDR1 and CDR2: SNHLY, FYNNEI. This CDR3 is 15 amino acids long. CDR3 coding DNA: TGTGCCAGCAGCACACGACAGGGCACGAGAAACACCATATATTTT. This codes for CASSTRQGTRNTIYF.

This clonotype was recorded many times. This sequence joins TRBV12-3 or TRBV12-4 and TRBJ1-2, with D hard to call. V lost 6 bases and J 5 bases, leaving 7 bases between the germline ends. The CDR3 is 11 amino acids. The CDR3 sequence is CASRSFYGYTF. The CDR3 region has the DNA TGTGCCAGCAGGTCGTTTTATGGCTACACCTTC.

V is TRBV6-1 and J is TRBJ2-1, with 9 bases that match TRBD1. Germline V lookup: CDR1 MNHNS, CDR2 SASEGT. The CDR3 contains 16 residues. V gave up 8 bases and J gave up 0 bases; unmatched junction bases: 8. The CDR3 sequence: CASGWTGASSYNEQFF. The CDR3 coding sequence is TGTGCCAGCGGATGGACAGGGGCGAGCTCCTACAATGAGCAGTTCTTC.

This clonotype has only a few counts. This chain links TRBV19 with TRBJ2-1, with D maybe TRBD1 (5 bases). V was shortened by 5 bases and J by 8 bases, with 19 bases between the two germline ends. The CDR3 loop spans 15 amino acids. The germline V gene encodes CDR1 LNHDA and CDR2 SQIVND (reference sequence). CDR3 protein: CASSLGQGGPDEQFF. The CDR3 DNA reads TGTGCCAGTAGTTTAGGCCAGGGTGGTCCGGATGAGCAGTTCTTC.

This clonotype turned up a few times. In DNA form, the CDR3 reads TGCGCCAGCAGAACAGGACAGGCGGGTGGTACTGAAGCTTTCTTT. Translated: CASRTGQAGGTEAFF. This chain joins TRBV10-2 and TRBJ1-1; 7 positions match TRBD1. The V segment lost 6 bases and the J segment 5 bases; nucleotides outside the gene matches: 12. The CDR3 consists of 15 residues. Germline V gene lookup returns CDR1 WSHSY and CDR2 SAAADI.

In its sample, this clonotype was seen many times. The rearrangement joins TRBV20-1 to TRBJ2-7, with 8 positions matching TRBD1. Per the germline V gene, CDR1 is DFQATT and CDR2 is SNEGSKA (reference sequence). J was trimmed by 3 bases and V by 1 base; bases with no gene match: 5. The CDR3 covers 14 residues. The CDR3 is CSARGTGNIYEQYF. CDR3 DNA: TGCAGTGCTAGAGGGACAGGGAATATCTACGAGCAGTACTTC.

As DNA, the CDR3 is TGCAGTGCTAGACCCCCGGTTGGACAGGGCTTCACCGGGGAGCTGTTTTTT. It codes for CSARPPVGQGFTGELFF. V gene TRBV20-1 combines with J gene TRBJ2-2, with TRBD1 identical over 8 bases. The CDR3 runs 17 residues. J gave up 4 bases and V 2 bases, and 12 bases lay outside the gene matches. Germline loops: CDR1 DFQATT, CDR2 SNEGSKA (reference sequence).

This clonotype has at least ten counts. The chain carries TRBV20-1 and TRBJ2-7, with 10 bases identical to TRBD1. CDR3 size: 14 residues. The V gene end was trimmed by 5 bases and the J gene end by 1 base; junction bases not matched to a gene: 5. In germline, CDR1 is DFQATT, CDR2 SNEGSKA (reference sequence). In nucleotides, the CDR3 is TGCAGTGCTGGGGGACAGGGGAATTCCTACGAGCAGTACTTC. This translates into CSAGGQGNSYEQYF.

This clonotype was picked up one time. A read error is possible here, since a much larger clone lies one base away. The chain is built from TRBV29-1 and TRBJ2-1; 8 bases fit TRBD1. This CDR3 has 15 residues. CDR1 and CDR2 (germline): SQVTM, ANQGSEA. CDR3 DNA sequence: TGCAGCGTTCTCAGGGGGACAGGTTGGTCGAATGAGCAGTCCTTC. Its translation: CSVLRGTGWSNEQSF.

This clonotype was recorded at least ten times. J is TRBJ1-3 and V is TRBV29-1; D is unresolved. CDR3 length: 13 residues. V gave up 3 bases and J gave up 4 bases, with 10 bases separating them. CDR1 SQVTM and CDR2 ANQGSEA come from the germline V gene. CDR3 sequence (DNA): TGCAGCGTTGAGGAGGGATCGGGAAACACCATATATTTT. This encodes CSVEEGSGNTIYF.

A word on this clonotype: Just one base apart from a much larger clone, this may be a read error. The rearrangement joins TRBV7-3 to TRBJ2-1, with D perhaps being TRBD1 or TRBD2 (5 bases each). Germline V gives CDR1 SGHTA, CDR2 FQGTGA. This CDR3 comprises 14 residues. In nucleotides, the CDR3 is TGTGCCGGCAGCTTAGGCGATGGGACGGCCCAGCAGTTCTTC. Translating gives CAGSLGDGTAQQFF.